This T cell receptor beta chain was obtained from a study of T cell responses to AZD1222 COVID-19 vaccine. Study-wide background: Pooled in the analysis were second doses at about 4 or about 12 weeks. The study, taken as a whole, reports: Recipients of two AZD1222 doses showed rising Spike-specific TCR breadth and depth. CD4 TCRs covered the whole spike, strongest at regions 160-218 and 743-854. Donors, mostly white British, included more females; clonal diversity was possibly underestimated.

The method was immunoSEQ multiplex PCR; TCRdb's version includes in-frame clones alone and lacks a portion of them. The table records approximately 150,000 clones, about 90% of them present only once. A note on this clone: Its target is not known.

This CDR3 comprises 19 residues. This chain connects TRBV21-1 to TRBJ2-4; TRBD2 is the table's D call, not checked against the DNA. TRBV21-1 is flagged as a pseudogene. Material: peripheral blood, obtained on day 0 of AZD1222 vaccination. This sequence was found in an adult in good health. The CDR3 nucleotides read TGTGCCAGCATCGCCCAGCCGTATTCAGAGGTTGTAGCCAAAAACATTCAGTACTTC. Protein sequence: CASIAQPYSEVVAKNIQYF.